The clone carrying this T cell receptor beta chain was counted a few times. What it binds is unknown. The germline V gene has CDR1 LGHNA and CDR2 YNFKEQ. This CDR3 contains 15 residues. The germline V and J ends were trimmed by 0 bases and 8 bases, with 13 bases remaining between them. A single record per CDR3 protein comes from TCRdb applying MiXCR to the reads. The repertoire holds nearly 700,000 distinct CDR3 sequences, with around 32% as singletons. This sample was taken from a study of T cell repertoires in cytomegalovirus infection. The wider study: Indicated by public TCR beta signatures were CMV infection and matching HLA type.

The TCR sequence derives from a human donor in good health (CMV status not recorded). Some clones in this sample may be carry-over from other donors' samples. The source material was cultured PBMCs, sampled from culture after CMV antigen stimulation. The chain is built from TRBV4-2 and TRBJ1-4; D unresolved. Here the CDR3 reads CASSQDDKLREKLFF. The CDR3 DNA is TGTGCCAGCAGCCAAGATGACAAACTGAGGGAAAAACTGTTTTTT.